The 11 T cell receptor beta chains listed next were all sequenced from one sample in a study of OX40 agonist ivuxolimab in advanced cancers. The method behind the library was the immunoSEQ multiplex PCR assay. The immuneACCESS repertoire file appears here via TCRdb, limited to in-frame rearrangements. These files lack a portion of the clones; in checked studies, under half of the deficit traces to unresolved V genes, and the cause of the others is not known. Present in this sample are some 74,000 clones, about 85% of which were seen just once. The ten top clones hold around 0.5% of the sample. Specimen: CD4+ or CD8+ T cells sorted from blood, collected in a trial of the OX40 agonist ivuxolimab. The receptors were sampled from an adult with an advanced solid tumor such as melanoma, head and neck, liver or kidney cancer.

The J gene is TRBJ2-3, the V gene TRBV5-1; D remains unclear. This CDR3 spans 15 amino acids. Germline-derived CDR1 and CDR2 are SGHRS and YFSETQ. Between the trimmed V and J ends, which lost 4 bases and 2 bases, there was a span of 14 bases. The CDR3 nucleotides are TGCGCCAGCAGCCTCAACGGGTTCTTCACAGATACGCAGTATTTT. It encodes CASSLNGFFTDTQYF.

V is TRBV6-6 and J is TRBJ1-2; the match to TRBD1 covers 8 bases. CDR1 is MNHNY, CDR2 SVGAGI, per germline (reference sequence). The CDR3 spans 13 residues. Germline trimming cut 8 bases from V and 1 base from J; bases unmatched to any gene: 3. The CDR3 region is CASRDRSNYGYTF. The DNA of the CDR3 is TGTGCCAGCCGGGACAGGAGTAACTATGGCTACACCTTC.

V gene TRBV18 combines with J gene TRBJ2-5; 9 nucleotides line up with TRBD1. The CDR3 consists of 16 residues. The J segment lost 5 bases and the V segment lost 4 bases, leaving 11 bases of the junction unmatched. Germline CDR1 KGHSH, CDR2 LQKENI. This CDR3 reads CASSQSGTGMGETQYF. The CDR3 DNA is TGTGCCAGCTCACAGTCCGGGACAGGGATGGGGGAGACCCAGTACTTC.

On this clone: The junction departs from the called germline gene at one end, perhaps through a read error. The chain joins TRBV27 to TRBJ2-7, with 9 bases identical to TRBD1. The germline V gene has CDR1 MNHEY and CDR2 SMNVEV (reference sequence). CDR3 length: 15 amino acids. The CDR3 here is CASSLSGTGRYEQYF. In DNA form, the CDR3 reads TGTGCCAGCAGTCTATCCGGGACAGGGCGGTACGAGCAGTACTTC.

The CDR3 bases are TGTGCCAGCAGTTACTCGCCCCGGGAAGCCTACAATGAGCAGTTCTTC. As protein: CASSYSPREAYNEQFF. The V gene is TRBV6-5, the J gene TRBJ2-1, with a weak D call TRBD2 (5 bases). Germline V gene lookup returns CDR1 MNHEY and CDR2 SVGAGI. The CDR3 runs to 16 residues. V was clipped by 0 bases and J by 2 bases, with 11 bases between them.

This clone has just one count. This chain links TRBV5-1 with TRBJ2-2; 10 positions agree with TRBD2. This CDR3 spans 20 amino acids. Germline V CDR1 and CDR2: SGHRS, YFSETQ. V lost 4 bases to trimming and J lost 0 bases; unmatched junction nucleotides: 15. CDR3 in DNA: TGCGCCAGCAGCCCCACTAAGGCACTAGCGGGGCTATCGAACACCGGGGAGCTGTTTTTT. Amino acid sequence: CASSPTKALAGLSNTGELFF.

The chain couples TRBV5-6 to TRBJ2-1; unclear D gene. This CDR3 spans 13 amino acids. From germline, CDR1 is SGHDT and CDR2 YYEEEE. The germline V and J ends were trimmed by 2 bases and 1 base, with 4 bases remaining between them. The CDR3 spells CASSLKSYNEQFF. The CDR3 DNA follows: TGTGCCAGCAGCTTAAAGTCCTACAATGAGCAGTTCTTC.

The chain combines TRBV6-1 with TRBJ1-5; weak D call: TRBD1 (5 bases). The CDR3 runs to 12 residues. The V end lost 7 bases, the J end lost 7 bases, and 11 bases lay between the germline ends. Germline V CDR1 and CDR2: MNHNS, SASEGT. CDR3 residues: CASTGGNQPQHF. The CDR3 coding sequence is TGTGCCAGCACGGGGGGGAACCAGCCCCAGCATTTT.

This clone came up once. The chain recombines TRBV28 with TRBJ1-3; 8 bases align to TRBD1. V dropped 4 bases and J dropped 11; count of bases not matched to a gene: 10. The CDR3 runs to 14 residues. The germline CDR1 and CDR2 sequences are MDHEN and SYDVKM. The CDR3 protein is CASSSPGQGQPIYF. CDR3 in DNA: TGTGCCAGCAGTTCACCCGGACAGGGTCAACCCATATATTTT.

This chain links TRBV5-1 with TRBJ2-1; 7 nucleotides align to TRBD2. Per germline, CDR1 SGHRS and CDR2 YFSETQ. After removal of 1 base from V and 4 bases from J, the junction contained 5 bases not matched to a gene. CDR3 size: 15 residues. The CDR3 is CASSLTAGLYNEQFF. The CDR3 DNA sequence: TGCGCCAGCAGCTTGACAGCGGGATTATACAATGAGCAGTTCTTC.

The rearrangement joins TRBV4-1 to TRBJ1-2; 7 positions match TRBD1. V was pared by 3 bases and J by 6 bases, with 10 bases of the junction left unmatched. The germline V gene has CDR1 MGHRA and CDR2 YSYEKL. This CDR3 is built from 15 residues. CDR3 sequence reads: CASSHLDRDADGYTF. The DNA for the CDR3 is TGCGCCAGCAGCCACTTAGACAGGGACGCGGATGGCTACACCTTC.